This TCR beta chain was captured by sequencing in a study of beta chain features in type 1 diabetes. Study results and limitations: In all four CD4+ subsets, TCRB CDR3 length was significantly, moderately reduced in type 1 diabetes. Whether TCRB rearrangement is influenced by HLA type was left unresolved in this analysis.

Expressed TCRB transcripts were sequenced after all isolated RNA was converted to cDNA. Sequenced by immunoSEQ multiplex PCR; TCRdb stores in-frame clones only, minus some. Altogether hundreds of thousands of clones are present, around 15% being singletons, with the ten largest covering roughly 0.022%. Germline V gene data show CDR1 as SQVTM and CDR2 as ANQGSEA. The CDR3 extends over 13 amino acids. The V gene lost 1 base and the J gene lost 4 bases, with 10 bases spanning the gap. As concerns this clone: Its antigen is unknown.

This clonotype originated in a man aged 18 to 29 with type 1 diabetes. Material: naive CD4+ T cells from blood. The chain combines TRBV29-1 with TRBJ1-1; TRBD1 is a possible D gene (5 bases). The CDR3 DNA sequence: TGCAGCGTTGAAGTGGGGGATTCCACTGAAGCTTTCTTT. It yields the protein CSVEVGDSTEAFF.